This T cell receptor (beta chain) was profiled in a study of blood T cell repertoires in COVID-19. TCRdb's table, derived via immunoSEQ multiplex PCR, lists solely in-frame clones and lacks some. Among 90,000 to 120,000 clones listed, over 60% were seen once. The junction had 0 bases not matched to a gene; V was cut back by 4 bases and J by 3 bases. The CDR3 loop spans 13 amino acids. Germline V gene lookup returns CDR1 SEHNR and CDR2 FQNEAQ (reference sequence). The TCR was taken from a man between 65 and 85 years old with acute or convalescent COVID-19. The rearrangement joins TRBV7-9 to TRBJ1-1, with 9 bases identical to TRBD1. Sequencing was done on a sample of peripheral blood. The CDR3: CASSWTGDTEAFF. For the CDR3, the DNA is TGTGCCAGCAGCTGGACAGGGGACACTGAAGCTTTCTTT.